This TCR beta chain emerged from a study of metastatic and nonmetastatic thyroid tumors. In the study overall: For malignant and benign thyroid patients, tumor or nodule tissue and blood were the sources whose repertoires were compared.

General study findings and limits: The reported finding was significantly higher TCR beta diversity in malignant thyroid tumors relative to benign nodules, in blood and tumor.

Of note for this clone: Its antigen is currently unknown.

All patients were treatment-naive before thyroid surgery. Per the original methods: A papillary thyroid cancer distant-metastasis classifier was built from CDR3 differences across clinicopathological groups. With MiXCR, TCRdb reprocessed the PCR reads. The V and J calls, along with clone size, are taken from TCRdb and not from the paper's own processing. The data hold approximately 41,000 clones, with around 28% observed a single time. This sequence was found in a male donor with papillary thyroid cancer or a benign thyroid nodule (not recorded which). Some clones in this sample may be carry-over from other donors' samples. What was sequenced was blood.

The CDR3 DNA sequence: TGCGCCAGCAGCCAAGTCGGGGGGGGTACGTACGAGCAGTACTTC. Protein sequence: CASSQVGGGTYEQYF. J is TRBJ2-7 and V is TRBV4-3, with 8 bases fitting TRBD2. V gave up 1 base and J gave up 4 bases; unmatched junction bases: 6. Germline V lookup: CDR1 LGHNA, CDR2 YSLEER. The CDR3 consists of 15 residues.